This T cell receptor beta chain was captured by sequencing in a study of T cells in Graves' hyperthyroidism and ophthalmopathy (dated by TCRdb to the late 2010s). As for the study more broadly: Peripheral blood was collected at initial diagnosis, before any treatment. A discovery cohort of about a hundred patients, roughly 45 with Graves' ophthalmopathy and fewer than 65 with stable Graves' hyperthyroidism, was used to find distinguishing TCR V-J signatures. Prospective prediction of ophthalmopathy was tested in an independent validation cohort of 18 to 20 hyperthyroidism patients and 17 patients who later progressed to ophthalmopathy. The approximately 90 discovery patients were divided at random into training and test sets in a 7:3 ratio. In roughly six Graves' hyperthyroidism patients, the study also compared T-cell repertoires from thyroid tissue with T-cell repertoires from blood. Following sampling, methimazole starting at 30 mg daily was given to hyperthyroidism patients, and high-dose intravenous methylprednisolone was given to ophthalmopathy patients. The paper reports TCR Vbeta CDR3 sequencing of about 140 peripheral blood samples: 43 ophthalmopathy, under 80 hyperthyroidism and approximately 17 progressor patients.

The paper as a whole reports these results and caveats: Most expanded thyroid clonotypes (frequency above 0.001) were also found in blood, which suggests that blood repertoires may mirror thyroid immune responses. Sample size was not statistically predetermined, and blinding of investigators to group allocation was not performed. Ophthalmopathy was separated from stable hyperthyroidism by a 13 V-J signature model, with about 86% sensitivity and just over 81% specificity obtained in cross-validation and 80%/75% obtained in testing. In validation, progression to ophthalmopathy was predicted by the model with more than 65% sensitivity and under 85% specificity, a median of roughly 6 months before onset.

A patient counted as having stable Graves' hyperthyroidism if no progression to ophthalmopathy occurred over 18 months of follow-up. Hyperthyroidism patients were newly diagnosed, had a disease duration of under 2 months, and were aged 18 to 65 years. Exclusion was applied to patients with uncontrolled infections, other autoimmune diseases, pregnancy or lactation. Clinical symptoms, serum thyroxine and TRAb, thyroid ultrasound, and orbital computed tomography formed the basis for the diagnoses. Ficoll-Paque density gradient centrifugation was used to isolate PBMCs from around 9.1 ml of fresh peripheral blood. Total RNA was extracted with Trizol reagent, and quality was checked on an Agilent 2100 Bioanalyzer. With respect to this clonotype: What antigen it recognizes has not been identified. Base qualities are not at hand, and no much larger clone is one base apart.

The germline V gene supplies CDR1 LGHNA and CDR2 YNFKEQ. The trim is 0 bases for V and 7 bases for J, with a gap of 19 bases between the germline ends. Including cysteine and phenylalanine, the CDR3 has 17 amino acids. CDR3 DNA is the only sequence kept; it has 51 bases, read in frame from the first base. Amplification of TCR beta CDR3 regions was carried out from RNA transcripts. A first-round RT-PCR of the TCR CDR3 used the HTBI primer set with the Qiagen OneStep RT-PCR kit. Libraries were constructed in a second round of multiplex PCR, after which size selection and purification were performed. Sequencing of the libraries was done on an Illumina HiSeq2000 using paired-end 100 bp reads. On the authors' methods: Raw data were processed with SOAPnuke, discarding reads with adapters, uncalled bases, mean Phred below 15, or no exact constant-primer or identifier match. High-quality paired reads were merged using COPE v1.2.5, and each unique nucleotide sequence was defined as a clonotype. Clonotypes were aligned to IMGT TRBV, TRBD and TRBJ reference segments using MiTCR v1.1. Only V-J combinations with frequency above 0.0001, covering about 99% of repertoires, were analysed. The TCS score was defined as the ratio of F50 (clonal expansion) to E x V (chaos), calculated using BLOSUM62-based TCRdist between CDR3 peptides within each V-J. Welch's t-statistics and random forest reduced 514 V-J features to under 15, which were used in a naive Bayes classifier (R e1071). TCRdb redid the processing of the public reads, applying fastp at Q25 and MiXCR, and retained in-frame beta chains. Every entry covers one CDR3 protein and lists the most common genes and DNA from its rows. It is TCRdb's table, rather than the study itself, that gives the V and J calls and clone size. The sample contains 700,000 or so distinct CDR3 sequences, less than 20% of them found a single time. The top ten constitute 8.4% of the sample.

Specimen: blood. The chain employs TRBV4-2 and TRBJ2-1, with TRBD2 as a weak D call on 6 bases. This TCR was sampled from a man aged 18-30 years with Graves' hyperthyroidism. The sequence in DNA is TGTGCCAGCAGCCAAGAACACAGGCGGGGTGGAGGTAATGAGCAGTTCTTC. Translated, it gives CASSQEHRRGGGNEQFF.